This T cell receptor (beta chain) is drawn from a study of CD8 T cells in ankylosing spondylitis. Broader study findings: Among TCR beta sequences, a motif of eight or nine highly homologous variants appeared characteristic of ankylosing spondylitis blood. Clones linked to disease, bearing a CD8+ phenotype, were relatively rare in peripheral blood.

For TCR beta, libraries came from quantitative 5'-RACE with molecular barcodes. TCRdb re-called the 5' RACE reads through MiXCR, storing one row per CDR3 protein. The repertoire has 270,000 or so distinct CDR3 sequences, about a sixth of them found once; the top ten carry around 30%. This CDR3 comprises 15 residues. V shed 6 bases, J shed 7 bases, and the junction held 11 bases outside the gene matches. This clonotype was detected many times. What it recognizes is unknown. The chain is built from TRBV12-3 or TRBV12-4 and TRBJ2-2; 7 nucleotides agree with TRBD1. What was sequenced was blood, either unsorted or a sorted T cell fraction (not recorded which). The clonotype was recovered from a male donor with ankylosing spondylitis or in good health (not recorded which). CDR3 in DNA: TGTGCCAGCAGCTTCCCGGGACAGCCTTTCGGGGAGCTGTTTTTT. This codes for CASSFPGQPFGELFF.